This TCR beta chain originates from a study of cytomegalovirus exposure and HLA in healthy donors. Study observations and caveats: The study recorded about 160 TCR beta chains that were cytomegalovirus-associated. Trimming of TCR beta V- and J-genes showed a link, identified in a later analysis, to a missense DCLRE1C variant.

Germline V gene lookup returns CDR1 MNHNY and CDR2 SVGAGI (reference sequence). The CDR3 loop spans 14 amino acids. Use of 60 Vbeta and 13 Jbeta primers characterized the PCR. Profiling relied on immunoSEQ multiplex PCR, and the TCRdb table lists in-frame clones only, not all of them. This table holds 120,000 to 150,000 clones, around 72% found once. A word on this clone: Its antigen is not identified.

What was sequenced was PBMCs. This receptor was taken from a man in his forties in good health and CMV-seronegative. The chain is built from TRBV6-6 and TRBJ2-5; TRBD1 matches at 7 bases. The end of the DNA fits TRBJ2-7 better, so the J call may be wrong. The chain's CDR3 is CASSYRGRAYEQYF. For the CDR3, the DNA is TGTGCCAGCAGTTACAGGGGGCGCGCCTACGAGCAGTACTTC.